A single sample gave rise to the 5 T cell receptor beta chains below, sequenced in a study of post-analysis software for immune sequencing data (dated by TCRdb to between 2014 and 2017). Study-wide conclusions, independent of this receptor: Significantly higher frequencies in patients than in controls were found for five or six TRBV segments, including TRBV5-6, TRBV5-1 and TRBV20-1.

The library came from PCR. The instrument given in TCRdb is Illumina HiSeq 2500. Unique molecular identifiers were incorporated into TCR beta cDNA libraries to reduce PCR and sequencing biases. Clones were called with MiXCR by TCRdb after fastp trimmed the public reads at Q25, and only in-frame beta chains were retained. Rows with a matching CDR3 protein are joined into one entry that keeps the most common DNA and genes. The sample profile shows approximately 770,000 distinct CDR3 sequences; about 43% of them were found once. Roughly 5% of the sample is taken by the ten largest. Antigens of these TCRs are unknown. Sample: blood. These receptors came from a girl aged 10 to 17 with multiple sclerosis.

The chain has TRBV6-6 and TRBJ2-7; no reliable D call. CDR3 length: 12 amino acids. Germline CDR1 and CDR2: MNHNY and SVGAGI (reference sequence). V was pared by 5 bases and J by 2 bases, with 7 bases between. The CDR3 is CASSDQTYEQYF. In nucleotides, the CDR3 is TGTGCCAGCAGTGACCAAACCTACGAGCAGTACTTC.

This sequence joins TRBV11-3 and TRBJ2-1; D possibly corresponds to TRBD1 (6 bases). The V gene's germline CDR1 is SGHNT and CDR2 YENEEA. V was cut by 3 bases and J by 0 bases, with 18 bases left in between. The CDR3 extends over 18 amino acids. The CDR3 DNA sequence: TGTGCCAGCAGCTTTAACCGGGACACCTGTAGCTCCTACAATGAGCAGTTCTTC. Amino acid sequence: CASSFNRDTCSSYNEQFF.

The CDR3 is CASSHIVNYGYTF. For the CDR3, the DNA is TGTGCCAGCAGCCACATAGTTAACTATGGCTACACCTTC. The gene calls are TRBV11-2 and TRBJ1-2; D gene unclear. This CDR3 has 13 amino acids. Trimming pared 5 bases from V and 1 base from J, leaving 8 bases between. CDR1 and CDR2 from the germline V gene are SGHAT and FQNNGV.

This clonotype turned up a few times. The V and J genes are TRBV12-3 or TRBV12-4 and TRBJ2-5; 7 nucleotides agree with TRBD1. With 5 bases clipped from V and 5 bases from J, the junction kept 5 bases outside the gene matches. The CDR3 covers 13 residues. DNA for the CDR3: TGTGCCAGCAGTAAGACAGGGCCGGAGACCCAGTACTTC. Translating gives CASSKTGPETQYF.

The CDR3 spells CASSEYDGPYYGYTF. The CDR3 nucleotides are TGTGCCAGCAGTGAATATGACGGTCCGTACTATGGCTACACCTTC. This chain links TRBV25-1 with TRBJ1-2; D is undetermined. This CDR3 is built from 15 residues. V lost 0 bases and J 3 bases, leaving 11 bases between the germline ends. CDR1 MGHDK and CDR2 SYGVNS come from the germline V gene.